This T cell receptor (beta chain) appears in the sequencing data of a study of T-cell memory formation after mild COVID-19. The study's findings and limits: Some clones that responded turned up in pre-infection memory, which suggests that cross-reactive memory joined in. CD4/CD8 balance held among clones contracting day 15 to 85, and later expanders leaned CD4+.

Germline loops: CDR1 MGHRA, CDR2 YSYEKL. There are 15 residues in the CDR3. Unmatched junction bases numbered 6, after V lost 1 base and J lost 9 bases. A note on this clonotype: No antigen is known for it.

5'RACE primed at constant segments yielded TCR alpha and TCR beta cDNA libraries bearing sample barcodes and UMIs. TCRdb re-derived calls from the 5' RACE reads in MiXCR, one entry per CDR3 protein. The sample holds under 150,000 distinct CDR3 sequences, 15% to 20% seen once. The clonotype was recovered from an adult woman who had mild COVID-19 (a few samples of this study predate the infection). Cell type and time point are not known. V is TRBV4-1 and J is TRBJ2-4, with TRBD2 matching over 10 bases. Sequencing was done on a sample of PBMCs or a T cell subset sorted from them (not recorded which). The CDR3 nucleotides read TGCGCCAGCAGCCAAGCACAGCGGGGGGGCGTCATTCAGTACTTC. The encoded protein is CASSQAQRGGVIQYF.